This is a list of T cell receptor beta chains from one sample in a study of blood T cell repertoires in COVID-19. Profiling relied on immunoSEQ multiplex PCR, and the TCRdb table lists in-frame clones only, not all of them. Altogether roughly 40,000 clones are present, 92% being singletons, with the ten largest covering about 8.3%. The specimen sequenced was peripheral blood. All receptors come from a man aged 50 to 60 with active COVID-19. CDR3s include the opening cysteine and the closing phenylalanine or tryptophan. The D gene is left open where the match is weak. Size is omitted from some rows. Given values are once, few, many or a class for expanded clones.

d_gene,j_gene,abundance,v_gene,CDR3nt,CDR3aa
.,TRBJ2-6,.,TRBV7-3,TGTGCCAGCAGCCCAAATCCCTATCGGGATTGGGATTCTGGGGCCAACGTCCTGACTTTC,CASSPNPYRDWDSGANVLTF
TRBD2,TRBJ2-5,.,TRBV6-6,TGTGCCAGCAGTTATCTTGGGACTAGCCAAGAGACCCAGTACTTC,CASSYLGTSQETQYF
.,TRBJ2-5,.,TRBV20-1,TGCAGTGCTAGTAGACAGTTACAAGAGACCCAGTACTTC,CSASRQLQETQYF
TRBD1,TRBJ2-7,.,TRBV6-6,TGTGCCAGCAGTCCGCCCGGGACAGGGACTCTCTCCTACGAGCAGTACTTC,CASSPPGTGTLSYEQYF
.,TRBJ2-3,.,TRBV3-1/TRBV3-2,TGTGCCAGCAGCCAAGTCGAGGGTACGCAGTATTTT,CASSQVEGTQYF
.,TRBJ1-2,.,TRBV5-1,TGCGCCAGCAGCCGTGTTGGACAGACCGAGGAGGGCTACACCTTC,CASSRVGQTEEGYTF
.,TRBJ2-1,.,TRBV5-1,TGCGCCAGCAGCTTCTCTAGCGATGAGCAGTTCTTC,CASSFSSDEQFF
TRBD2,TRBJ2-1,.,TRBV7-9,TGTGCCAGCAGCTTAGGGACTAGCGGGACCTTCTACAATGAGCAGTTCTTC,CASSLGTSGTFYNEQFF
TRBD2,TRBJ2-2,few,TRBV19,TGTGCCAGTACCAGTATAGCGGGAACCGGGGAGCTGTTTTTT,CASTSIAGTGELFF
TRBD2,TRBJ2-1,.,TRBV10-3,TGTGCCATCACTTCTTCGGTTAGCGGGAGCACGAATGAGCAGTTCTTC,CAITSSVSGSTNEQFF
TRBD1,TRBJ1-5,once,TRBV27,TGTGCCAGCAGCTCCGGGACAGGGGATTTTCAGCCCCAGCATTTT,CASSSGTGDFQPQHF
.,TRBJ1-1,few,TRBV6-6,TGTGCCAGCAGTCCCTCCGGGAACACTGAAGCTTTCTTT,CASSPSGNTEAFF
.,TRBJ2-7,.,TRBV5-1,TGCGCCAGCAGCTTGACGCGGTACTTC,CASSLTRYF
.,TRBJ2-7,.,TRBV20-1,TGCAGTGCTAGAGACAGCTACGAGCAGTACTTC,CSARDSYEQYF
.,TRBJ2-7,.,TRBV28,TGTGCCAGCAGCTTCACTCAGGGGTCGGGCGAGCAGTACTTC,CASSFTQGSGEQYF
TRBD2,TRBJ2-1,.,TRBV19,TGTGCCAGTAGTATAGATCTCTCCGGGGGGGGCTCCTACAATGAGCAGTTCTTC,CASSIDLSGGGSYNEQFF
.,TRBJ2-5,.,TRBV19,TGTGCCAGTAGTACGTTCGACAGTCAAGAGACCCAGTACTTC,CASSTFDSQETQYF
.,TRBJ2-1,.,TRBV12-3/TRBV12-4,TGTGCCAGCAGTTTTCTTGTCGGCAATGAGCAGTTCTTC,CASSFLVGNEQFF
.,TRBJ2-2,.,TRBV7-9,TGTGCCAGCGCAGCCCATGTCCCATTTGGGAGCGGGGAGCTGTTTTTT,CASAAHVPFGSGELFF
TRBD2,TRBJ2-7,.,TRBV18,TGTGCCAGCTCACAAAGCGGGAGTAAGTCCTACGAGCAGTACTTC,CASSQSGSKSYEQYF
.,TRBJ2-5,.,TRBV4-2,TGTGCCAGCAGCCAAGATAGGGGAGGAATGGAGACCCAGTACTTC,CASSQDRGGMETQYF
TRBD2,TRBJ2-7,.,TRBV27,TGTGCCAGCAGTCCTAGCGGTGCATCGCTCTCCTACGAGCAGTACTTC,CASSPSGASLSYEQYF
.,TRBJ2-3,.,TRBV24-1,TGTGCCACCAGTGATCCACGGAGGACAGATACGCAGTATTTT,CATSDPRRTDTQYF
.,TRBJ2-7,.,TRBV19,TGTGCCAGTAGTATTTCCGGACTTACCTACGAGCAGTACTTC,CASSISGLTYEQYF
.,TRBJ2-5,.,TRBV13,TGTGCCAGCAGCATAAAAGGCGGACTCGAGGAGACCCAGTACTTC,CASSIKGGLEETQYF
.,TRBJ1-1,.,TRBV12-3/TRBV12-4,TGTGCCAGCAGTTTATCGGGCACTGAAGCTTTCTTT,CASSLSGTEAFF
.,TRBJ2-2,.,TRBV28,TGTGCCAGCAGTTTATCACAGGGTCTCGGCACCGGGGAGCTGTTTTTT,CASSLSQGLGTGELFF
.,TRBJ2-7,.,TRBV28,TGTGCCAGCAGCCTAAGCCCTTACGAGCAGTACTTC,CASSLSPYEQYF
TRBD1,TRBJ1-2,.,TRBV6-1,TGTGCCAGCAGTGAGTTCCGGGGACAGGGGAACTATGGCTACACCTTC,CASSEFRGQGNYGYTF
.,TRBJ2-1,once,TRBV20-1,TGCAGTGCTAGTATGGCGCGGGTTCCCTTGGGTGAGCAGTTCTTC,CSASMARVPLGEQFF
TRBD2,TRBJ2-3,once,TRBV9,TGTGCCAGCAGCGTAGCGGGAGGGCGCAGCCCCCCAGATACGCAGTATTTT,CASSVAGGRSPPDTQYF
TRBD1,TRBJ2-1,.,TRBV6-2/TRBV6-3,TGTGCCAGCAGCCAACCCGGGACAGTGGTAAATGAGCAGTTCTTC,CASSQPGTVVNEQFF
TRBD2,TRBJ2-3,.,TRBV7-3,TGTGCCAGCAGCTTAGGGACTAGCGGGCCAACAGATACGCAGTATTTT,CASSLGTSGPTDTQYF
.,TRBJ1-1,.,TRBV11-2,TGTGCCAGCAGTCTCCGAGGGGGGGCAGGGAGGAAGGCTGAAGCTTTCTTT,CASSLRGGAGRKAEAFF
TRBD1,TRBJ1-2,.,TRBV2,TGTGCCAGCAGTGAATCCAGGGGGGCAGATGGCTACACCTTC,CASSESRGADGYTF
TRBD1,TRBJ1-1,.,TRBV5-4,TGTGCCAGCAGCTTCCAGGGGGTGGTCACTGAAGCTTTCTTT,CASSFQGVVTEAFF
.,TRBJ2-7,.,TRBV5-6,TGTGCCAGCAGCTTGGGCGCGAGGGCCCCCGAGCAGTACTTC,CASSLGARAPEQYF
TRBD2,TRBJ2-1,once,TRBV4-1,TGCGCCAGCAGCCAAGATTTTCGCGGGACTAGCGGGAGAAGAGGCAATGAGCAGTTCTTC,CASSQDFRGTSGRRGNEQFF
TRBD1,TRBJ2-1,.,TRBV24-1,TGTGCCACCAGTGGCGACAGGGGCGAGCAGTTCTTC,CATSGDRGEQFF
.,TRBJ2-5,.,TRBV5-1,TGCGCCAGCAGTTCCCAAACTACAGAGACCCAGTACTTC,CASSSQTTETQYF
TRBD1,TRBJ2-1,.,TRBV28,TGTGCCAGCAGTTTAGGCCAGGGGGCGCATTTAAACAATGAGCAGTTCTTC,CASSLGQGAHLNNEQFF
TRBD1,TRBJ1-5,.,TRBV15,TGTGCCACCAGCAGAGAAGGGGGCTTCAGCAATCAGCCCCAGCATTTT,CATSREGGFSNQPQHF
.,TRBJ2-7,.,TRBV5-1,TGCGCCAGCAGCTTGGCCCAGGGCTACGAGCAGTACTTC,CASSLAQGYEQYF
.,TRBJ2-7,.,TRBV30,TGTGCCTGGCGGTTAGGAGGGGCCTACGAGCAGTACTTC,CAWRLGGAYEQYF
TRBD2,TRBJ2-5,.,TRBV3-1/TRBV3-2,TGTGCCAGCAGCCAAGTTCCCCCTCTAGCGGGAGGTACCCGGGGGGAGACCCAGTACTTC,CASSQVPPLAGGTRGETQYF